These 20 T cell receptor beta chains share one sample of origin, sequenced in a study of CD8 T cells in ankylosing spondylitis. Via MiXCR, TCRdb re-called the 5' RACE reads, giving one row per CDR3 protein. The sample carries 250,000 or so distinct CDR3 sequences, roughly a quarter recorded once. Sample: blood, either unsorted or a sorted T cell fraction (not recorded which). These receptors originate from a male donor with ankylosing spondylitis or in good health (not recorded which).

This clonotype was counted a few times. This chain joins TRBV20-1 and TRBJ2-2; D is undetermined. This CDR3 is built from 13 residues. V shed 3 bases and J shed 2 bases, with 7 bases lying between them. Per the germline V gene, CDR1 is DFQATT and CDR2 is SNEGSKA (reference sequence). Here the CDR3 reads CSARNRNTGELFF. The CDR3 DNA follows: TGCAGTGCTAGGAACAGAAACACCGGGGAGCTGTTTTTT.

This clonotype was seen ten or more times. This chain connects TRBV12-3 or TRBV12-4 to TRBJ1-4, with D maybe TRBD1 (5 bases). V lost 5 bases and J 8 bases, leaving 21 bases between the germline ends. The CDR3 contains 16 residues. The CDR3 loop reads CASSEGGSGRGEKLFF. In DNA, the CDR3 is TGTGCCAGCAGTGAAGGAGGTTCGGGGAGGGGCGAAAAACTGTTTTTT.

Of note for this clonotype: The junction differs from germline at one of its ends, possibly a read error. The chain combines TRBV4-1 with TRBJ2-5; 7 positions match TRBD2. This CDR3 is built from 18 residues. In germline, CDR1 is MGHRA, CDR2 YSYEKL. CDR3 loop: CASNQGGLSRGSQETQYF. The CDR3, as DNA: TGCGCCAGCAACCAAGGCGGGCTCTCGCGGGGGAGTCAAGAGACCCAGTACTTC.

This rearrangement joins TRBV9 to TRBJ2-5; the D is unclear. The CDR3 is 13 residues long. The germline V gene has CDR1 SGDLS and CDR2 YYNGEE. The V end was cut by 0 bases, the J end by 2 bases, with 5 bases between. The CDR3 region has the DNA TGTGCCAGCAGCGTAGACCTTCAAGAGACCCAGTACTTC. Protein sequence: CASSVDLQETQYF.

The chain uses TRBV20-1 and TRBJ1-4; no clear D. With 2 bases removed from V and 0 bases from J, the gap between germline ends came to 13 bases. Per germline, CDR1 DFQATT and CDR2 SNEGSKA (reference sequence). This CDR3 spans 16 amino acids. The CDR3 bases are TGCAGTGCTAGATCGCGTGCCTTTGCAACTAATGAAAAACTGTTTTTT. It translates to CSARSRAFATNEKLFF.

This clonotype showed up many times. This rearrangement joins TRBV12-3 or TRBV12-4 to TRBJ1-3, with D perhaps matching TRBD1 (5 bases). The CDR3 runs to 14 residues. V dropped 6 bases and J dropped 9 bases, with 18 bases sitting between them. CDR3 DNA sequence: TGTGCCAGCAGCAGGGACCCGTCCCGTTCCACCATATATTTT. Translated: CASSRDPSRSTIYF.

The sample holds a few counts of this clonotype. This chain joins TRBV29-1 and TRBJ1-2; D uncertain. Germline V lookup: CDR1 SQVTM, CDR2 ANQGSEA. Trimming pared 3 bases from V and 7 bases from J, leaving 18 bases between. The CDR3 covers 14 residues. For the CDR3, the DNA is TGCAGCGTTGACCCCGCGGGGAGCATCGGTGGCTACACCTTC. It specifies CSVDPAGSIGGYTF.

The V call is TRBV2, the J call TRBJ2-1; 9 positions match TRBD2. After removal of 4 bases from V and 4 bases from J, the junction contained 5 bases not matched to a gene. Germline assignment: CDR1 SNHLY and CDR2 FYNNEI. The CDR3 runs 15 residues. In DNA, the CDR3 is TGTGCCAGCAGTGGGGGGAGCGGGGGGTACAATGAGCAGTTCTTC. As protein: CASSGGSGGYNEQFF.

The V call is TRBV19, the J call TRBJ2-5; the D gene is possibly TRBD1 (5 bases). V was clipped by 5 bases and J by 5 bases, with 12 bases between them. The CDR3 has 13 residues. From germline, CDR1 is LNHDA and CDR2 SQIVND (reference sequence). As DNA, the CDR3 is TGTGCCAGTAGTCAGGGAAAGGATGAGACCCAGTACTTC. Residues: CASSQGKDETQYF.

This clonotype was counted only a few times. The rearrangement links TRBV7-2 to TRBJ1-2; D ambiguous. Trimming left V 5 bases short and J 1 base short, with 11 bases between. This CDR3 spans 14 amino acids. The V gene's germline CDR1 is SGHTA and CDR2 FQGNSA. In DNA form, the CDR3 reads TGTGCCAGCAGCCTATCACAGTTTAACTATGGCTACACCTTC. The encoded protein is CASSLSQFNYGYTF.

The chain carries TRBV10-3 and TRBJ1-2; D perhaps matches TRBD1 (5 bases). CDR1 ENHRY and CDR2 SYGVKD come from the germline V gene. V was clipped by 11 bases and J by 5 bases, with 15 bases between them. This CDR3 has 12 amino acids. The CDR3 region is CASQTGDYGYTF. The CDR3 region has the DNA TGTGCCTCCCAAACAGGAGATTATGGCTACACCTTC.

This clonotype came up a few times. A clone one base away is much larger, so this may be a read error. The chain uses TRBV12-3 or TRBV12-4 and TRBJ2-3; TRBD1 might be the D (5 bases). The CDR3 has 13 amino acids. V dropped 3 bases and J dropped 2 bases, with 6 bases sitting between them. CDR3 DNA: TGTGCCAGCAGTTTTGGGGCCACAGATACGCAGTATTTT. Its translation: CASSFGATDTQYF.

The sample holds a few counts of this clonotype. The chain links TRBV20-1 to TRBJ1-4, with D unresolved. This CDR3 has 13 residues. V was clipped by 3 bases and J by 12 bases, with 17 bases between them. Germline CDR1 and CDR2: DFQATT and SNEGSKA (reference sequence). CDR3 nucleotides: TGCAGTGCTAGTAGGACCGAAGAAGGGCAACTGTTTTTT. It encodes CSASRTEEGQLFF.

The chain carries TRBV15 and TRBJ2-7; the D is unclear. V was trimmed by 6 bases and J by 2 bases, leaving 11 bases between them. The CDR3 runs to 13 residues. The germline CDR1 and CDR2 sequences are LNHNV and YYDKDF (reference sequence). CDR3 DNA sequence: TGTGCCACCAGTCTCAGTTTAACCTACGAGCAGTACTTC. This sequence encodes CATSLSLTYEQYF. The entire variable domain, with the rest obtained from reference TRBV15 and TRBJ2-7, is as follows: DAMVIQNPRYQVTQFGKPVTLSCSQTLNHNVMYWYQQKSSQAPKLLFHYYDKDFNNEADTPDNFQSRRPNTSFCFLDIRSPGLGDTAMYLCATSLSLTYEQYFGPGTRLTVT.

V and J are TRBV5-5 and TRBJ2-1, with 9 bases aligning to TRBD2. The germline gives CDR1 SGHKS, CDR2 YYEKEE (reference sequence). J gave up 7 bases and V 1 base, and 12 bases lay outside the gene matches. The CDR3 has 17 residues. CDR3 coding DNA: TGTGCCAGCAGCTTGCGTCCAGCGGGGGGCCATTCTAATGAGCAGTTCTTC. Encoded protein: CASSLRPAGGHSNEQFF.

This clonotype was counted at least ten times. This chain joins TRBV6-1 and TRBJ1-2; unclear D gene. Germline lookup yields CDR1 MNHNS and CDR2 SASEGT. V was pared by 10 bases and J by 0 bases, with 18 bases between. This CDR3 has 15 amino acids. The CDR3 DNA follows: TGTGCCACCTCGGCGGGTAGGGAAGCTAACTATGGCTACACCTTC. Its protein product is CATSAGREANYGYTF.

This clonotype was observed a handful of times. The chain employs TRBV20-1 and TRBJ2-1; tentatively, D is TRBD1 or TRBD2 (5 bases each). This CDR3 is built from 15 residues. V was clipped by 1 base and J by 5 bases, with 15 bases between them. CDR1 is DFQATT, CDR2 SNEGSKA, per germline (reference sequence). CDR3 region: CSARVFWGRNNEQFF. The CDR3, as DNA: TGCAGTGCTAGAGTCTTCTGGGGACGCAACAATGAGCAGTTCTTC.

The chain carries TRBV12-3 or TRBV12-4 and TRBJ2-3; 11 nucleotides agree with TRBD2. The CDR3 extends over 15 amino acids. Losses at the gene ends were 4 bases for V and 6 bases for J; bases not matched to a gene: 6. DNA for the CDR3: TGTGCCAGCAGTTCCGTAGCGGGGGGGCTGGATACGCAGTATTTT. Amino acids: CASSSVAGGLDTQYF.

This clonotype has at least ten counts. This rearrangement joins TRBV5-1 to TRBJ2-1; D tentatively fits TRBD1 or TRBD2 (7 bases each). This CDR3 is built from 14 residues. CDR1 SGHRS and CDR2 YFSETQ come from the germline V gene. V gave up 0 bases and J gave up 10 bases, with 14 bases separating them. Here the CDR3 DNA reads TGCGCCAGCAGCTTGGCGGGCAGGGGGGGGGAGCAGTTCTTC. It is translated as CASSLAGRGGEQFF. Full variable domain (remainder filled in from reference TRBV5-1 and TRBJ2-1): KAGVTQTPRYLIKTRGQQVTLSCSPISGHRSVSWYQQTPGQGLQFLFEYFSETQRNKGNFPGRFSGRQFSNSRSEMNVSTLELGDSALYLCASSLAGRGGEQFFGPGTRLTVL.

This clonotype was seen ten or more times. The genes are TRBV5-4 and TRBJ2-7; D possibly corresponds to TRBD1 (5 bases). V dropped 5 bases and J dropped 3 bases, with 12 bases sitting between them. Germline V CDR1 and CDR2: SGHNT, YYREEE (reference sequence). This CDR3 has 13 amino acids. CDR3 sequence: CASSSGLVYEQYF. The DNA of the CDR3 is TGTGCCAGCAGTTCAGGGTTGGTCTACGAGCAGTACTTC.